These 8 T cell receptor beta chains were all obtained from the same sample, sequenced in a study of blood T cell repertoires in COVID-19. The data were produced by immunoSEQ multiplex PCR, yet TCRdb's version contains in-frame clones alone and is incomplete. Here the sample spans 80,000 to 90,000 clones, 79% being singletons. Sequenced material: peripheral blood. The receptors here all came from a man aged 65 to 85 with acute or convalescent COVID-19.

The rearrangement links TRBV10-3 to TRBJ2-3; D call uncertain. Germline assignment: CDR1 ENHRY and CDR2 SYGVKD. V was trimmed by 0 bases and J by 0 bases, leaving 7 bases between them. This CDR3 contains 15 residues. The CDR3 DNA reads TGTGCCATCAGTGAGTCTACTTCTAGCACAGATACGCAGTATTTT. Protein: CAISESTSSTDTQYF.

The CDR3 loop reads CASSPGAGDRYGYTF. The DNA for the CDR3 is TGTGCCAGCTCACCAGGGGCAGGAGACCGCTATGGCTACACCTTC. This chain joins TRBV18 and TRBJ1-2, with a weak D call TRBD1 (5 bases). The CDR3 runs 15 residues. Trimming removed 2 bases from V and 4 bases from J, with 14 bases in between. The V gene's germline CDR1 is KGHSH and CDR2 LQKENI.

The V call is TRBV5-1, the J call TRBJ1-2; tentatively, D is TRBD1 (5 bases). V was clipped by 3 bases and J by 8 bases, with 17 bases between them. This CDR3 has 14 amino acids. Germline V gives CDR1 SGHRS, CDR2 YFSETQ. As DNA, the CDR3 is TGCGCCAGCAGCTCAGGGATAGGGAATGTAGGCTACACCTTC. This sequence encodes CASSSGIGNVGYTF. Looking up the rest from reference TRBV5-1 and TRBJ1-2 gives the full variable domain: KAGVTQTPRYLIKTRGQQVTLSCSPISGHRSVSWYQQTPGQGLQFLFEYFSETQRNKGNFPGRFSGRQFSNSRSEMNVSTLELGDSALYLCASSSGIGNVGYTFGSGTRLTVV.

The chain employs TRBV7-2 and TRBJ1-6; tentative D call: TRBD1 (6 bases). The CDR3 extends over 16 amino acids. V shed 0 bases and J shed 2 bases, with 8 bases lying between them. The V gene's germline CDR1 is SGHTA and CDR2 FQGNSA. The CDR3 sequence: CASSLARTAYNSPLHF. In DNA, the CDR3 is TGTGCCAGCAGCTTAGCTCGGACAGCCTATAATTCACCCCTCCACTTT.

This chain connects TRBV5-1 to TRBJ2-5, with 11 bases identical to TRBD1. Germline V CDR1 and CDR2: SGHRS, YFSETQ. This CDR3 has 16 amino acids. V gave up 4 bases and J gave up 0 bases; unmatched junction bases: 5. CDR3 protein: CASSPGTGGYQETQYF. Written as DNA, the CDR3 is TGCGCCAGCAGCCCGGGGACAGGGGGGTACCAAGAGACCCAGTACTTC.

V gene TRBV7-9 combines with J gene TRBJ2-1; TRBD1 matches at 7 bases. V shed 5 bases and J 4 bases; nucleotides not matched to a gene: 14. The germline V gene has CDR1 SEHNR and CDR2 FQNEAQ (reference sequence). The CDR3 is 17 amino acids. The CDR3 region is CASSPIQGTVGYNEQFF. In DNA, the CDR3 is TGTGCCAGCAGCCCCATCCAAGGGACAGTGGGATACAATGAGCAGTTCTTC.

The rearrangement joins TRBV6-5 to TRBJ1-3; 8 bases are shared with TRBD1. This CDR3 region has 15 residues. After removal of 2 bases from V and 0 bases from J, the junction contained 0 bases not matched to a gene. CDR1 and CDR2 from the germline V gene are MNHEY and SVGAGI. The chain's CDR3 is CASSYTGGSGNTIYF. The CDR3 DNA follows: TGTGCCAGCAGTTACACAGGGGGCTCTGGAAACACCATATATTTT.

The chain couples TRBV2 to TRBJ2-3; D gene unclear. The V gene lost 6 bases and the J gene lost 3 bases, with 7 bases spanning the gap. Germline lookup yields CDR1 SNHLY and CDR2 FYNNEI. The CDR3 spans 12 residues. This CDR3 reads CASSVMTDTQYF. DNA for the CDR3: TGTGCCAGCAGCGTTATGACAGATACGCAGTATTTT.